The clone carrying this TCR beta chain has just a few counts. Each CDR3 protein is one row after TCRdb ran MiXCR on the RT-PCR reads. The data contain about 170,000 distinct CDR3 sequences, around 12% of them singletons. This specimen comes from a study of response to subunit inactivated influenza vaccine. Separately, the same data were catalogued under a study of T cells expressing NK-cell markers. This second study says: 5'RACE template switching with UMIs generated TCR beta cDNA. Sorted T-cell subsets CD3+CD56+NKG2C+, CD3+CD56+NKG2C- and CD3+CD56-NKG2C+ were TCR beta-sequenced. Sequenced donors, eight in total, included seven who were HCMV-seropositive and one who was seronegative. Researchers report these clonotypes also headed the CD3+CD56-NKG2C+ fraction in several donors.

The source material was CD8+ T cells sorted from PBMCs, sampled about 12 days after vaccination. The clonotype comes from a man between 50 and 59 years old who received an inactivated influenza vaccine.

The CDR3 nucleotides read TGTGCCAGCAGCCCCCTCGGCCTCGTATCCTACGAGCAGTACTTC. It specifies CASSPLGLVSYEQYF. This sequence joins TRBV14 and TRBJ2-7; D gene unclear. The CDR3 sequence is 15 residues long. Trimming shortened V by 4 bases and J by 1 base, and 14 bases separated the two germline ends. Per the germline V gene, CDR1 is SGHDN and CDR2 is FVKESK. Drawing the rest from reference TRBV14 and TRBJ2-7, the complete variable domain is EAGVTQFPSHSVIEKGQTVTLRCDPISGHDNLYWYRRVMGKEIKFLLHFVKESKQDESGMPNNRFLAERTGGTYSTLKVQPAELEDSGVYFCASSPLGLVSYEQYFGPGTRLTVT.